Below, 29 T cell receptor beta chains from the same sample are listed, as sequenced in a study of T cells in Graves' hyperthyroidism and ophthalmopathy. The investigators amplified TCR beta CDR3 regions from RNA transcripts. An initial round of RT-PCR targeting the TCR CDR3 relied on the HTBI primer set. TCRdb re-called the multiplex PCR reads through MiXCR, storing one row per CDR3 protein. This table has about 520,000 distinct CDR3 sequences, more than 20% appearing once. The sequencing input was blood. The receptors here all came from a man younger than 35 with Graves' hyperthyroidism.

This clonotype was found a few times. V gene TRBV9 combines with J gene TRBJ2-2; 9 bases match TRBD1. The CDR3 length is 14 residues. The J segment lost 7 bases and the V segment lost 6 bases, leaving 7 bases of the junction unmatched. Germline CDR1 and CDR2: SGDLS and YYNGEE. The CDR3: CASNPQGADGELFF. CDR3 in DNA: TGTGCCAGCAACCCACAGGGGGCGGACGGGGAGCTGTTTTTT.

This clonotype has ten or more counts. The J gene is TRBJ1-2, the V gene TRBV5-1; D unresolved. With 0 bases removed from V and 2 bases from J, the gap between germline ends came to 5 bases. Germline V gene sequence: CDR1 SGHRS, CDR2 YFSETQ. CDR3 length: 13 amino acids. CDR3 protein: CASSLELNYGYTF. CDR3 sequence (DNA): TGCGCCAGCAGCTTGGAACTGAACTATGGCTACACCTTC.

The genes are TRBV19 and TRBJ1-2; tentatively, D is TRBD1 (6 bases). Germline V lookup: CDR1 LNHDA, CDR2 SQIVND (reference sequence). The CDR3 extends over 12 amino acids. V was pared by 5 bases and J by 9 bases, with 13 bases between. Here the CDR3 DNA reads TGTGCCAGTAGTGAGGGGGTGATCAGCTACACCTTC. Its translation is CASSEGVISYTF.

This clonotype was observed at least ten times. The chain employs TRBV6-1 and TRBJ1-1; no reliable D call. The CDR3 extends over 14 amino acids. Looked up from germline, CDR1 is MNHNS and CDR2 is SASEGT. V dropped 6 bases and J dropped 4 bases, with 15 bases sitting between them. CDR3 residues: CASREGNGGTEAFF. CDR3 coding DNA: TGTGCCAGCAGGGAGGGAAACGGTGGCACTGAAGCTTTCTTT.

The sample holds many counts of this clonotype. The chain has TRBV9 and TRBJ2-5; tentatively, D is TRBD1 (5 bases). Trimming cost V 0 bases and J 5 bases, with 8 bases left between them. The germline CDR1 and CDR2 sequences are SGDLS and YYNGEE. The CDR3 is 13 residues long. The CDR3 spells CASSVEGVETQYF. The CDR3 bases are TGTGCCAGCAGCGTAGAAGGGGTGGAGACCCAGTACTTC.

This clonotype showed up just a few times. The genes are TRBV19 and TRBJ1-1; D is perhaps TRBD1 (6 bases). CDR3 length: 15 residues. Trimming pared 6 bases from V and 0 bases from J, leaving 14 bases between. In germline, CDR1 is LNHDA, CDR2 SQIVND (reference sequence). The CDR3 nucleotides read TGTGCCAGTAGAAAGGGGGGCATGATGAACACTGAAGCTTTCTTT. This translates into CASRKGGMMNTEAFF.

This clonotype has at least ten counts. As DNA, the CDR3 is TGTGCCAGTCGGGACAGGGAGGGCATTCAGTACTTC. Translating it yields CASRDREGIQYF. The rearrangement joins TRBV19 to TRBJ2-4; 9 positions match TRBD1. V shed 8 bases, J shed 9 bases, and the junction held 5 bases outside the gene matches. In germline, CDR1 is LNHDA, CDR2 SQIVND (reference sequence). The CDR3 has 12 amino acids.

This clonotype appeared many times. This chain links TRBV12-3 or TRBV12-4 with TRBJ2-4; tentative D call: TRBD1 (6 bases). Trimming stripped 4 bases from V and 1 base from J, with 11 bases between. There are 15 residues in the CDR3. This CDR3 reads CASSYGGAAKNIQYF. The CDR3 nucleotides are TGTGCCAGCAGTTATGGGGGCGCGGCCAAAAACATTCAGTACTTC.

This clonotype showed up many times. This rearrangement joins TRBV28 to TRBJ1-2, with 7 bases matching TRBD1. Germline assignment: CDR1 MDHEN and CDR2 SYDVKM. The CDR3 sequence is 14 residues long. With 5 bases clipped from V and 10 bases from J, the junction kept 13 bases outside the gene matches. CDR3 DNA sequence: TGTGCCAGCAGTCATCCATTTCAGGGGGGCGACTACACCTTC. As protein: CASSHPFQGGDYTF.

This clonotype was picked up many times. For the CDR3, the DNA is TGTGCCAGCAGTTACTCTCGCTGGGACAGCTCCTACGAGCAGTACTTC. Translating gives CASSYSRWDSSYEQYF. V gene TRBV6-2 or TRBV6-3 combines with J gene TRBJ2-7, with 7 positions matching TRBD1. Germline V lookup: CDR1 MNHEY, CDR2 SVGEGT. With 0 bases clipped from V and 0 bases from J, the junction kept 5 bases outside the gene matches. The CDR3 covers 16 residues.

The DNA of the CDR3 is TGTGCCAGTTTCGGACGGGATGGCTACACCTTC. This gives the protein CASFGRDGYTF. The V and J genes are TRBV19 and TRBJ1-2; D is undetermined. The germline gives CDR1 LNHDA, CDR2 SQIVND (reference sequence). The V gene lost 8 bases and the J gene lost 6 bases, with 10 bases spanning the gap. The CDR3 length is 11 residues.

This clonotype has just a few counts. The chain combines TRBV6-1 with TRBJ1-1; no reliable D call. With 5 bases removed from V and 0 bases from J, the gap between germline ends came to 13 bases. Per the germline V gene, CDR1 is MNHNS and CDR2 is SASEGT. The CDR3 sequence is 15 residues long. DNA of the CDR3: TGTGCCAGCAGTATATCCGGACTCTTGAACACTGAAGCTTTCTTT. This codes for CASSISGLLNTEAFF.

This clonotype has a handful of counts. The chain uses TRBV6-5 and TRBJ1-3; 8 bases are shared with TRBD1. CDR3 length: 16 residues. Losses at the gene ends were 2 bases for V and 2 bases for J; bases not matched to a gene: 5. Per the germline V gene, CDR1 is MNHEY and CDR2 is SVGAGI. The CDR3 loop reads CASSYGKTGAGNTIYF. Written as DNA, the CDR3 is TGTGCCAGCAGTTACGGGAAGACAGGGGCTGGAAACACCATATATTTT.

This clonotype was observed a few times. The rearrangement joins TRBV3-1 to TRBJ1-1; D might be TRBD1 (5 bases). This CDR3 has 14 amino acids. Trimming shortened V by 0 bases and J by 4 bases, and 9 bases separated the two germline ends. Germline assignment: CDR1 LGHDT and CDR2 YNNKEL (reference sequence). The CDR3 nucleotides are TGTGCCAGCAGCCAAGATCCGGGGGTCACTGAAGCTTTCTTT. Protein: CASSQDPGVTEAFF.

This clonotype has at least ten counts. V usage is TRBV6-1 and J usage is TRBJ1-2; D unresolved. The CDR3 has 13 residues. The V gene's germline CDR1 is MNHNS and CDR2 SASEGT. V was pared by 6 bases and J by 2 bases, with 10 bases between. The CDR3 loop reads CASSERENYGYTF. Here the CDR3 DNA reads TGTGCCAGCAGCGAGCGGGAGAACTATGGCTACACCTTC.

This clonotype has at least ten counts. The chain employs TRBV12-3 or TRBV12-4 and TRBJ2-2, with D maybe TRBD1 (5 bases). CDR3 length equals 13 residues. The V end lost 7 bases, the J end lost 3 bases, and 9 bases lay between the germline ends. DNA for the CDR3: TGTGCCAGCAACCAGGGTGACACCGGGGAGCTGTTTTTT. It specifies CASNQGDTGELFF.

The CDR3 DNA follows: TGTGCCAGTAGTCCCCAGGCGGCAGGGAACACCGGGGAGCTGTTTTTT. Protein sequence: CASSPQAAGNTGELFF. V usage is TRBV19 and J usage is TRBJ2-2; D uncertain. Germline lookup yields CDR1 LNHDA and CDR2 SQIVND (reference sequence). Trimming removed 5 bases at V and 1 base at J, with 14 bases between. The CDR3 loop spans 16 amino acids.

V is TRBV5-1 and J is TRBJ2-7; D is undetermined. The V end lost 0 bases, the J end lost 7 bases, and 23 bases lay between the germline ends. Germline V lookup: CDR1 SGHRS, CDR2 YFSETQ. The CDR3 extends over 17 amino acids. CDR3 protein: CASSLDSQTSKIGEQYF. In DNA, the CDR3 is TGCGCCAGCAGCTTGGACTCACAGACGTCTAAAATCGGGGAGCAGTACTTC.

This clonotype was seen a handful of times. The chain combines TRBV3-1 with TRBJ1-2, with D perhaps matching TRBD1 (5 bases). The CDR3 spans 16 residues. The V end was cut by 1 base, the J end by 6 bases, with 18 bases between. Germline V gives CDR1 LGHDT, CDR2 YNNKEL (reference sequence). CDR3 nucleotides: TGTGCCAGCAGCCAAGGGCTGCCGGGACGCAGGCATGGCTACACCTTC. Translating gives CASSQGLPGRRHGYTF.

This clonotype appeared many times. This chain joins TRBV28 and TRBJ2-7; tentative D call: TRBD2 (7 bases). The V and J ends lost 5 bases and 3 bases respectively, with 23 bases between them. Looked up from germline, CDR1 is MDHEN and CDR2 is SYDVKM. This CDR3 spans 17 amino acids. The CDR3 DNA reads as TGTGCCAGCAGTCCACTATGGGGGGCTAGCGGTGGCTACGAGCAGTACTTC. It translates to CASSPLWGASGGYEQYF.

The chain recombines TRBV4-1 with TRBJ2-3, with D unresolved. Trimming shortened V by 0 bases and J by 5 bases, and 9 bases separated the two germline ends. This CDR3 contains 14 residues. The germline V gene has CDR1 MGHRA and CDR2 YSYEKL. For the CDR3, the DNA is TGCGCCAGCAGCCAAGATAACCGGATAGATACGCAGTATTTT. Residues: CASSQDNRIDTQYF.

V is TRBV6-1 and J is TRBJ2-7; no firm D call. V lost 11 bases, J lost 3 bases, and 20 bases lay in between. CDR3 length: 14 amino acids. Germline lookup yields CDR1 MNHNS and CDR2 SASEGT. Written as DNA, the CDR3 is TGTGCCGCCGCACGGTCGCGGAGCAGCTACGAGCAGTACTTC. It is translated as CAAARSRSSYEQYF.

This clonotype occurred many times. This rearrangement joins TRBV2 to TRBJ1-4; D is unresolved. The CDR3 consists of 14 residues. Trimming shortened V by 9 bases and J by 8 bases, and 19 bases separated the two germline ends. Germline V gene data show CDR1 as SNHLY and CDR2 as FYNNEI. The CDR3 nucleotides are TGTGCCAGAGGTGGGAGGGATCTAAGCGAAAAACTGTTTTTT. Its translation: CARGGRDLSEKLFF. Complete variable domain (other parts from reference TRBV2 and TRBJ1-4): EPEVTQTPSHQVTQMGQEVILRCVPISNHLYFYWYRQILGQKVEFLVSFYNNEISEKSEIFDDQFSVERPDGSNFTLKIRSTKLEDSAMYFCARGGRDLSEKLFFGSGTQLSVL.

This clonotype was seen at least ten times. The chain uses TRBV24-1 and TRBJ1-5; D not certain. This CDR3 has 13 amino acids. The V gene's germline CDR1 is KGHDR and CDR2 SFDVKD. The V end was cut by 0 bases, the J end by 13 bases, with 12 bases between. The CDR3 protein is CATSDLAGLQQHF. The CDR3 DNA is TGTGCCACCAGTGATTTGGCGGGTCTCCAGCAGCATTTT.

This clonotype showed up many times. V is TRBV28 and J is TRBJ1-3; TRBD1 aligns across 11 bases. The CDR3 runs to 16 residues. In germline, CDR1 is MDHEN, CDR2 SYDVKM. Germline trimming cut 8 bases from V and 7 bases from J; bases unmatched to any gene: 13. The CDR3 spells CASSLLLGQGGNTIYF. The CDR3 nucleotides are TGTGCCAGCTCCCTCTTGTTGGGACAGGGGGGGAACACCATATATTTT. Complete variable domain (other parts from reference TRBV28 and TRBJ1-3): DVKVTQSSRYLVKRTGEKVFLECVQDMDHENMFWYRQDPGLGLRLIYFSYDVKMKEKGDIPEGYSVSREKKERFSLILESASTNQTSMYLCASSLLLGQGGNTIYFGEGSWLTVV.

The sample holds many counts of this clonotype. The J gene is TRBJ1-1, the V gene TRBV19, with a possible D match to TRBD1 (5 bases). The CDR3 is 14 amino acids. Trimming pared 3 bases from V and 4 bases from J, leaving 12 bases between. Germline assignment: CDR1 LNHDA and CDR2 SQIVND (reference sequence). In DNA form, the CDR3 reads TGTGCCAGTAGTATCTCCACAGGACGCACTGAAGCTTTCTTT. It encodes CASSISTGRTEAFF.

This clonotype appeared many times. Written as DNA, the CDR3 is TGTGCCAGCAGTGGGGACAGGGGGTCCACCGGGGAGCTGTTTTTT. It is translated as CASSGDRGSTGELFF. This chain uses TRBV2 with TRBJ2-2; 11 nucleotides line up with TRBD1. Germline lookup yields CDR1 SNHLY and CDR2 FYNNEI. The J segment lost 4 bases and the V segment lost 4 bases, leaving 2 bases of the junction unmatched. This CDR3 is 15 amino acids long.

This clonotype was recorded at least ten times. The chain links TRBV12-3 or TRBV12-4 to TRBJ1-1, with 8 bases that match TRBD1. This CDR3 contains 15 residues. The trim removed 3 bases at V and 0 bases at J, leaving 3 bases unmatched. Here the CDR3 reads CASSFQGALNTEAFF. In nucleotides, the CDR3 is TGTGCCAGCAGTTTCCAGGGGGCCCTGAACACTGAAGCTTTCTTT.

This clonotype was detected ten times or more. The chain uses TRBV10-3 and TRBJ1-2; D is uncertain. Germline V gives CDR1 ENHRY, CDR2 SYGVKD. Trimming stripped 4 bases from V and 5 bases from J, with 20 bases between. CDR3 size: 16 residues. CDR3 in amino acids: CAISGAGQTMRYGYTF. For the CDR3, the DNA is TGTGCCATCAGTGGTGCAGGTCAGACGATGCGATATGGCTACACCTTC.